A single sample is the source of the 2 T cell receptor beta chains below, sequenced in a study of blood T cell repertoires in COVID-19. The assay was immunoSEQ multiplex PCR, and TCRdb's table has in-frame clones only and misses some. The sample holds about 260,000 clones; more than 90% are singletons and the top ten take around 2.6%. Sequencing input: peripheral blood. The receptors here all came from a young adult with COVID-19, enrolled during active disease.

This rearrangement joins TRBV4-3 to TRBJ2-1; TRBD1 matches at 7 bases. Germline V gene data show CDR1 as LGHNA and CDR2 as YSLEER. This CDR3 comprises 17 residues. The trim removed 4 bases at V and 6 bases at J, leaving 15 bases unmatched. The CDR3 spells CASSLSTRGMMGNEQFF. The CDR3 nucleotides are TGCGCCAGCAGCCTATCGACCAGGGGGATGATGGGCAATGAGCAGTTCTTC.

This clone was counted between two and nine times. The V gene is TRBV6-1, the J gene TRBJ2-2; TRBD2 aligns across 9 bases. After removal of 1 base from V and 6 bases from J, the junction contained 3 bases not matched to a gene. Per the germline V gene, CDR1 is MNHNS and CDR2 is SASEGT. This CDR3 has 15 residues. DNA of the CDR3: TGTGCCAGCAGTGAAGGTAGCGGGAGTGCCGGGGAGCTGTTTTTT. Translated: CASSEGSGSAGELFF.